This T cell receptor (beta chain) is drawn from a study of T cell responses to AZD1222 COVID-19 vaccine. The protocol was immunoSEQ multiplex PCR, while the TCRdb copy is restricted to in-frame clones and leaves out a portion. The sample yields 70,000 to 95,000 clones, about 88% seen once. V was trimmed by 3 bases and J by 4 bases, leaving 6 bases between them. Germline V gives CDR1 MDHEN, CDR2 SYDVKM. The CDR3 is 12 amino acids. The clonotype originates from an adult who received the AZD1222 COVID-19 vaccine. The J gene is TRBJ1-2, the V gene TRBV28, with D uncertain. The material was peripheral blood, obtained 28 days after the second AZD1222 dose. The DNA of the CDR3 is TGTGCCAGCAGTTTGACTTCCTATGGCTACACCTTC. Translating it yields CASSLTSYGYTF.